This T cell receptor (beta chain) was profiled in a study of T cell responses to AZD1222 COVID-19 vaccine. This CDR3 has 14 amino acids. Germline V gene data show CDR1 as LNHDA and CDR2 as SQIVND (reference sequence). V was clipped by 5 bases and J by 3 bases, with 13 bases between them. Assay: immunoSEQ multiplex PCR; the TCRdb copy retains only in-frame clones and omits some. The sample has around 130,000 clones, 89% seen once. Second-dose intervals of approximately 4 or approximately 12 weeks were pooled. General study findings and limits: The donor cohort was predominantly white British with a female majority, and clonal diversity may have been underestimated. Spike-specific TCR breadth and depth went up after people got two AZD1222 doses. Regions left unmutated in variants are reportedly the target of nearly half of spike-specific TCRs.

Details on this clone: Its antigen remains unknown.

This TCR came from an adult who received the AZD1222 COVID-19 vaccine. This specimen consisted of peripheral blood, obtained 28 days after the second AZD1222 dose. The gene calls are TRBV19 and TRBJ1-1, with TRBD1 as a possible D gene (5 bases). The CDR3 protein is CASSLRGGDTEAFF. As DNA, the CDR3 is TGTGCCAGTAGTCTCCGGGGGGGGGACACTGAAGCTTTCTTT.